Below are 2 T cell receptor beta chains sequenced from a single sample in a study of cytomegalovirus exposure and HLA in healthy donors. Use of 60 Vbeta and 13 Jbeta primers characterized the PCR. Sequencing used immunoSEQ multiplex PCR; TCRdb keeps in-frame clones, though not all of them. The sample includes over 110,000 clones, 70% to 85% seen only once; the top ten take around 2.4%. The sequenced sample consisted of PBMCs. These receptors were obtained from a male donor in good health and CMV-seronegative.

The chain uses TRBV7-9 and TRBJ1-5; 9 nucleotides line up with TRBD1. Germline V gene lookup returns CDR1 SEHNR and CDR2 FQNEAQ (reference sequence). This CDR3 is 15 amino acids long. V lost 4 bases, J lost 0 bases, and 1 base stayed unmatched. CDR3 region: CASSSTGGSNQPQHF. The CDR3 nucleotides read TGTGCCAGCAGCTCGACAGGGGGTAGCAATCAGCCCCAGCATTTT. Full variable domain (remainder filled in from reference TRBV7-9 and TRBJ1-5): DTGVSQNPRHKITKRGQNVTFRCDPISEHNRLYWYRQTLGQGPEFLTYFQNEAQLEKSRLLSDRFSAERPKGSFSTLEIQRTEQGDSAMYLCASSSTGGSNQPQHFGDGTRLSIL.

V gene TRBV11-1 combines with J gene TRBJ1-1; D is unresolved. Germline V CDR1 and CDR2: SGHAT, FQDESV (reference sequence). This CDR3 is built from 12 residues. The V end was cut by 3 bases, the J end by 3 bases, with 5 bases between. CDR3 amino acids: CASSFSDTEAFF. The CDR3 bases are TGTGCCAGCAGCTTCTCGGACACTGAAGCTTTCTTT.